The sequence of this T cell receptor (beta chain) was determined in a study of lymphopenia after photon versus proton radiotherapy (dated by TCRdb to about 2019). With respect to the entire study: In patients with gastrointestinal tumors who developed high-grade lymphopenia, the study compared the immunological effects of photon radiation therapy with those of proton radiation therapy. The cohort comprised some 20 patients with gastrointestinal tumors who received either photon or proton therapy and then developed lymphopenia. The goal of the study was to characterize the differences between the two radiation modalities in how they affect the immune system. Overall results and qualifications from the work: Among patients across the cohort who died, overall survival time showed an inverse correlation with a larger post-nadir drop in TCR diversity. During treatment, patients who received photon therapy lost naive T cells and TCR diversity and gained effector/memory populations, whereas patients who received proton therapy remained relatively stable. The survival association was assessed only in patients who died, and the authors presented better survival with proton therapy as a possibility rather than a demonstrated result. After the lymphocyte count nadir, repertoires from photon-treated patients showed oligoclonal expansion, particularly of CD8+ Temra cells, and this expansion drove the decline in diversity.

The germline V gene (reference sequence) supplies CDR1 SEHNR and CDR2 FQNEAQ. Germline trimming amounts to 3 bases on V and 8 bases on J, with 4 as the count of junction bases outside the gene matches. CDR3 length: 13 amino acids, cysteine to phenylalanine. This entry keeps only the CDR3 DNA: 39 bases, framed from base 1. For this clone: No antigen is known for it. The sample holds no much larger clone one base away, and base qualities are not on file.

The protocol used for the library was the immunoSEQ multiplex PCR assay. Deep sequencing of rearranged TCR beta loci, alongside multiparametric flow cytometry, was used to profile T cell repertoires. The clones in this table, taken by TCRdb from immuneACCESS, are in-frame only. Not every clone is retained; where verified, under half of the shortfall comes from an unresolved V gene, and the cause of the rest is unknown. This sample has 50,000 or so clones in its table, and roughly 90% of those were observed once. Roughly 17% of the sample lies in the top ten. The sequence was collected from a woman aged 40 to 49 with cholangiocarcinoma. This sample comprised peripheral blood, obtained from a patient treated with photon-based radiotherapy. The V gene is TRBV7-9 and the J gene is TRBJ1-2; the central 9 bases match TRBD1. The nucleotides read TGTGCCAGCAGCTTTTGGGACAGGGAAGGCTACACCTTC. It specifies CASSFWDREGYTF.